This TCR beta chain originates from a study of PD-L1 blockade in urothelial cancer. As for the study in general: The patients had undergone anywhere from 0 to 3 prior chemotherapy regimens.

The study collected 1 to 8 samples per patient, pretreatment and on-treatment. Germline assignment: CDR1 MNHNY and CDR2 SVGAGI (reference sequence). This CDR3 has 14 amino acids. Trimming removed 0 bases from V and 4 bases from J, with 9 bases in between. Here immunoSEQ multiplex PCR was the method, and the copy in TCRdb shows in-frame clones only, minus some. The sample contains about 84,000 clones, roughly nine tenths of which appear only once. The starting material was PBMCs, obtained around atezolizumab (anti-PD-L1) treatment. The rearrangement uses TRBV6-6 and TRBJ2-5, with a tentative D call TRBD1 (6 bases). The TCR originated in a man aged 60 to 75 with urothelial cancer. The CDR3 loop reads CASSYSNRAETQYF. As DNA, the CDR3 is TGTGCCAGCAGTTACTCGAACAGGGCAGAGACCCAGTACTTC.